These T cell receptor beta chains were read from a single sample in a study of Graves' ophthalmopathy and Graves' hyperthyroidism. TCRdb used MiXCR to reprocess the multiplex PCR reads, holding one entry per CDR3 protein. The table includes roughly 700,000 distinct CDR3 sequences, approximately 40% detected once. The sample taken for sequencing was peripheral blood. Receptors were obtained from an adult man with Graves' ophthalmopathy. Each CDR3 is given with its conserved first and last residue. Each record gives: J gene, V gene, clone size, D gene, CDR3 protein, CDR3 DNA. A D gene is named only where the DNA matches it firmly. Size is stated for part of the rows, as once, few or many counts, or as a class when the clone is expanded.

J gene: TRBJ1-5; V gene: TRBV24-1; clone size: -; D gene: -; CDR3 protein: CAWESAGRNQPQHF; CDR3 DNA: TGTGCCTGGGAATCTGCGGGGCGGAATCAGCCCCAGCATTTT
J gene: TRBJ2-3; V gene: TRBV7-9; clone size: -; D gene: -; CDR3 protein: CASSFRRAGTDTQYF; CDR3 DNA: TGTGCCAGCAGCTTTCGTCGTGCTGGCACAGATACGCAGTATTTT
J gene: TRBJ2-7; V gene: TRBV25-1; clone size: many; D gene: TRBD1; CDR3 protein: CASSRDSKTYEQYF; CDR3 DNA: TGTGCCAGCAGCAGGGACAGCAAAACCTACGAGCAGTACTTC
J gene: TRBJ1-3; V gene: TRBV2; clone size: once; D gene: -; CDR3 protein: CASSEGWVPGGHSGNTIYF; CDR3 DNA: TGTGCCAGCAGTGAAGGATGGGTCCCGGGCGGGCACTCTGGAAACACCATATATTTT
J gene: TRBJ2-5; V gene: TRBV2; clone size: many; D gene: TRBD2; CDR3 protein: CASSATSEETQYF; CDR3 DNA: TGTGCCAGCAGCGCGACTAGCGAGGAGACCCAGTACTTC
J gene: TRBJ1-5; V gene: TRBV15; clone size: many; D gene: TRBD1; CDR3 protein: CATSRVLDRGPQPQHF; CDR3 DNA: TGTGCCACCAGCAGAGTCCTAGACAGGGGGCCTCAGCCCCAGCATTTT
J gene: TRBJ1-1; V gene: TRBV7-2; clone size: few; D gene: TRBD1; CDR3 protein: CASSLRQGTNTEAFF; CDR3 DNA: TGTGCCAGCAGCTTAAGACAGGGGACGAACACTGAAGCTTTCTTT
J gene: TRBJ2-7; V gene: TRBV7-2; clone size: few; D gene: -; CDR3 protein: CASSSGGVEQYF; CDR3 DNA: TGTGCCAGCAGCTCTGGAGGGGTTGAGCAGTACTTC
J gene: TRBJ1-3; V gene: TRBV14; clone size: many; D gene: -; CDR3 protein: CASSQVIGNTIYF; CDR3 DNA: TGTGCCAGCAGCCAAGTGATTGGAAACACCATATATTTT
J gene: TRBJ2-5; V gene: TRBV2; clone size: -; D gene: TRBD2; CDR3 protein: CATSDRLAGGGRETQYF; CDR3 DNA: TGTGCCACCAGTGATCGACTAGCGGGAGGCGGTCGAGAGACCCAGTACTTC
J gene: TRBJ2-5; V gene: TRBV29-1; clone size: many; D gene: -; CDR3 protein: CSVRVSRETQYF; CDR3 DNA: TGCAGCGTTAGGGTATCAAGAGAGACCCAGTACTTC
J gene: TRBJ2-7; V gene: TRBV7-2; clone size: -; D gene: -; CDR3 protein: CASSLTPEIMYEQYF; CDR3 DNA: TGTGCCAGCAGCTTAACGCCCGAAATAATGTACGAGCAGTACTTC
J gene: TRBJ1-1; V gene: TRBV14; clone size: few; D gene: -; CDR3 protein: CASSFYGTSNTEAFF; CDR3 DNA: TGTGCCAGCAGTTTCTACGGGACATCGAACACTGAAGCTTTCTTT
J gene: TRBJ1-2; V gene: TRBV25-1; clone size: few; D gene: -; CDR3 protein: CASSLSPANYGYTF; CDR3 DNA: TGTGCCAGCAGTCTAAGCCCTGCCAACTATGGCTACACCTTC
J gene: TRBJ1-2; V gene: TRBV7-9; clone size: -; D gene: TRBD1; CDR3 protein: CASSPGTGINYGYTF; CDR3 DNA: TGTGCCAGCAGCCCGGGGACAGGGATTAACTATGGCTACACCTTC
J gene: TRBJ2-5; V gene: TRBV20-1; clone size: many; D gene: -; CDR3 protein: CSAPPLGQLSRSQETQYF; CDR3 DNA: TGCAGTGCCCCACCCTTAGGACAGCTGTCAAGATCGCAAGAGACCCAGTACTTC
J gene: TRBJ1-1; V gene: TRBV20-1; clone size: many; D gene: -; CDR3 protein: CSARAQSGTEAFF; CDR3 DNA: TGCAGTGCTAGAGCGCAATCCGGGACTGAAGCTTTCTTT
J gene: TRBJ2-2; V gene: TRBV10-3; clone size: few; D gene: TRBD1; CDR3 protein: CAIRGQGISTGELFF; CDR3 DNA: TGTGCCATCAGGGGACAGGGAATTAGCACCGGGGAGCTGTTTTTT
J gene: TRBJ1-2; V gene: TRBV7-2; clone size: many; D gene: -; CDR3 protein: CASSLARRNSGYTF; CDR3 DNA: TGTGCCAGCAGCTTAGCGAGACGGAATAGCGGCTACACCTTC
J gene: TRBJ2-5; V gene: TRBV9; clone size: few; D gene: -; CDR3 protein: CASSPTAGRQETQYF; CDR3 DNA: TGTGCCAGCAGCCCAACTGCGGGCAGACAAGAGACCCAGTACTTC
J gene: TRBJ1-2; V gene: TRBV29-1; clone size: many; D gene: -; CDR3 protein: CSGEGNLDYGYTF; CDR3 DNA: TGCAGCGGCGAGGGGAATTTGGACTATGGCTACACCTTC
J gene: TRBJ1-6; V gene: TRBV19; clone size: many; D gene: -; CDR3 protein: CASSMSGNSPLHF; CDR3 DNA: TGTGCCAGTAGTATGTCGGGGAATTCACCCCTCCACTTT
J gene: TRBJ1-6; V gene: TRBV4-2; clone size: -; D gene: TRBD1; CDR3 protein: CASRGDSFSWETPLHF; CDR3 DNA: TGTGCCAGCAGGGGGGACAGTTTCTCGTGGGAGACACCCCTCCACTTT
J gene: TRBJ2-6; V gene: TRBV25-1; clone size: many; D gene: -; CDR3 protein: CASSKQTFSGANVLTF; CDR3 DNA: TGTGCCAGCAGTAAGCAGACTTTCTCTGGGGCCAACGTCCTGACTTTC
J gene: TRBJ2-7; V gene: TRBV7-9; clone size: many; D gene: TRBD1; CDR3 protein: CASSSPGQGPLNPYEQYF; CDR3 DNA: TGTGCCAGCAGCTCGCCGGGACAGGGGCCCCTCAACCCCTACGAGCAGTACTTC
J gene: TRBJ1-2; V gene: TRBV7-9; clone size: -; D gene: -; CDR3 protein: CASSLEGEFSGYTF; CDR3 DNA: TGTGCCAGCAGCTTAGAGGGGGAGTTTAGCGGCTACACCTTC
J gene: TRBJ2-1; V gene: TRBV11-2; clone size: few; D gene: -; CDR3 protein: CASSLGMNDEQFF; CDR3 DNA: TGTGCCAGCAGCTTGGGGATGAACGATGAGCAGTTCTTC
J gene: TRBJ1-5; V gene: TRBV14; clone size: many; D gene: -; CDR3 protein: CASSHGRWNQPQHF; CDR3 DNA: TGTGCCAGCAGCCACGGACGGTGGAATCAGCCCCAGCATTTT
J gene: TRBJ2-7; V gene: TRBV29-1; clone size: many; D gene: TRBD2; CDR3 protein: CSVLTSVTYEQYF; CDR3 DNA: TGCAGCGTACTTACTAGCGTTACCTACGAGCAGTACTTC
J gene: TRBJ1-1; V gene: TRBV9; clone size: many; D gene: -; CDR3 protein: CASSVVVQGEAFF; CDR3 DNA: TGTGCCAGCAGCGTAGTAGTCCAGGGCGAAGCTTTCTTT
J gene: TRBJ1-2; V gene: TRBV10-2; clone size: many; D gene: TRBD1; CDR3 protein: CASSEGQGDDGYTF; CDR3 DNA: TGCGCCAGCAGTGAAGGACAGGGGGACGATGGCTACACCTTC
J gene: TRBJ2-2; V gene: TRBV9; clone size: many; D gene: -; CDR3 protein: CASSVATNTGELFF; CDR3 DNA: TGTGCCAGCAGCGTAGCAACGAACACCGGGGAGCTGTTTTTT
J gene: TRBJ1-2; V gene: TRBV25-1; clone size: many; D gene: -; CDR3 protein: CASMIQGLGYTF; CDR3 DNA: TGTGCCAGCATGATTCAGGGCCTTGGCTACACCTTC
J gene: TRBJ1-1; V gene: TRBV20-1; clone size: -; D gene: -; CDR3 protein: CSARDLFGRGNTEAFF; CDR3 DNA: TGCAGTGCTAGAGATCTCTTTGGCAGGGGGAACACTGAAGCTTTCTTT
J gene: TRBJ1-5; V gene: TRBV10-1; clone size: -; D gene: TRBD1; CDR3 protein: CASSTTPQGAGNQPQHF; CDR3 DNA: TGCGCCAGCAGCACAACACCACAGGGGGCGGGCAATCAGCCCCAGCATTTT
J gene: TRBJ1-1; V gene: TRBV5-6; clone size: many; D gene: TRBD1; CDR3 protein: CASGGQGLTEAFF; CDR3 DNA: TGTGCCAGCGGCGGACAGGGCCTAACTGAAGCTTTCTTT
J gene: TRBJ1-1; V gene: TRBV10-3; clone size: many; D gene: TRBD1; CDR3 protein: CAISGTGGSRDTEAFF; CDR3 DNA: TGTGCCATCTCAGGGACAGGGGGCTCCAGGGACACTGAAGCTTTCTTT
J gene: TRBJ1-1; V gene: TRBV10-3; clone size: -; D gene: -; CDR3 protein: CAISYDMNTGAFF; CDR3 DNA: TGTGCCATCAGCTATGACATGAACACTGGAGCTTTCTTT
J gene: TRBJ1-3; V gene: TRBV6-5; clone size: few; D gene: -; CDR3 protein: CASSYDNPGNTIYF; CDR3 DNA: TGTGCCAGCAGTTACGACAACCCTGGAAACACCATATATTTT
J gene: TRBJ2-7; V gene: TRBV11-2; clone size: many; D gene: -; CDR3 protein: CASSRRYEQYF; CDR3 DNA: TGTGCCAGCAGTCGCCGATACGAGCAGTACTTC
J gene: TRBJ2-7; V gene: TRBV2; clone size: -; D gene: -; CDR3 protein: CASSQDRGGLIQEQYF; CDR3 DNA: TGTGCCAGCAGCCAAGATCGAGGGGGGCTTATTCAGGAGCAGTACTTC
J gene: TRBJ1-1; V gene: TRBV7-2; clone size: few; D gene: -; CDR3 protein: CASSLGISPAFF; CDR3 DNA: TGTGCCAGCAGCTTAGGGATCAGTCCAGCTTTCTTT
J gene: TRBJ2-5; V gene: TRBV29-1; clone size: -; D gene: -; CDR3 protein: CSVLGQKENTGEQAAGETQYF; CDR3 DNA: TGCAGCGTTCTCGGACAGAAAGAGAACACCGGGGAGCAGGCGGCCGGCGAGACCCAGTACTTC
J gene: TRBJ1-2; V gene: TRBV24-1; clone size: few; D gene: -; CDR3 protein: CASSVTGTLFTGGYTF; CDR3 DNA: TGTGCCAGCAGTGTAACCGGGACCCTCTTCACGGGCGGCTACACCTTC
J gene: TRBJ2-7; V gene: TRBV11-2; clone size: -; D gene: -; CDR3 protein: CASSWGTRYEQYF; CDR3 DNA: TGTGCCAGCAGCTGGGGGACAAGATACGAGCAGTACTTC
J gene: TRBJ1-5; V gene: TRBV7-6; clone size: many; D gene: -; CDR3 protein: CASSLETSREPQHF; CDR3 DNA: TGTGCCAGCAGCTTAGAAACCTCCCGGGAGCCCCAGCATTTT
J gene: TRBJ2-7; V gene: TRBV6-1; clone size: -; D gene: TRBD1; CDR3 protein: CASTGTARSYEQYF; CDR3 DNA: TGTGCCAGCACCGGGACAGCGCGCTCCTACGAGCAGTACTTC
J gene: TRBJ2-7; V gene: TRBV5-1; clone size: many; D gene: -; CDR3 protein: CASSLDGQLYYEQYF; CDR3 DNA: TGCGCCAGCAGCTTGGACGGACAGCTCTACTACGAGCAGTACTTC
J gene: TRBJ1-5; V gene: TRBV9; clone size: -; D gene: -; CDR3 protein: CASSVGTSNQPQHF; CDR3 DNA: TGTGCCAGCAGCGTAGGAACGAGCAATCAGCCCCAGCATTTT
J gene: TRBJ1-1; V gene: TRBV9; clone size: -; D gene: -; CDR3 protein: CASSTRWRGF; CDR3 DNA: TGTGCCAGCAGCACCCGCTGGAGGGGCTTT